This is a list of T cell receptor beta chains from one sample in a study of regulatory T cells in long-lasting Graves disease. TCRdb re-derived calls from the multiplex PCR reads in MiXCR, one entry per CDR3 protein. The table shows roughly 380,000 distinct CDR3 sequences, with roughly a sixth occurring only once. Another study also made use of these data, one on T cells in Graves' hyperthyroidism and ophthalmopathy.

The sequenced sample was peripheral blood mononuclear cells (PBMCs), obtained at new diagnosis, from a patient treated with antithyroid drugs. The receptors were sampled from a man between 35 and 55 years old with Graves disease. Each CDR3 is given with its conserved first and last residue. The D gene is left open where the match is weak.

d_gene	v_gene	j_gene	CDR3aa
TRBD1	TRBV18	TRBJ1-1	CASSQSTGSTGTEAFF
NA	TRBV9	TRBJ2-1	CASSPVGVYNEQFF
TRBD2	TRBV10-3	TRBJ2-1	CAISVGLAGNEQFF
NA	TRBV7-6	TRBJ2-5	CASSSLYQGDGETQYF
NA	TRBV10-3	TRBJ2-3	CAISDDNTDTQYF
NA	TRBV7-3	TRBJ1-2	CASGLGGNYGYTF
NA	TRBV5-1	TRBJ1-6	CASTQAQGDSPLHF
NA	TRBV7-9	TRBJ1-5	CASSFPGHGENQPQHF
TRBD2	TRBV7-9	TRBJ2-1	CASSPFGIAGSFYNEQFF
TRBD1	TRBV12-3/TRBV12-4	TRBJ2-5	CASSLGTGGAGTQYF
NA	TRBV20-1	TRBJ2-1	CSASSRWSYNEQFF
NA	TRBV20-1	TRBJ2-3	CSAFVRSTDTQYF
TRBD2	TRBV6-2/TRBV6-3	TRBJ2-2	CASSDRIAGGGELFF
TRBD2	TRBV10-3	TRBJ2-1	CTISGGRSGGDEQFF
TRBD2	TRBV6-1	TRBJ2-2	CASRGLAGGLLANTGELFF
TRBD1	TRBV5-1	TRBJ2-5	CASSDKTGAGAETQYF
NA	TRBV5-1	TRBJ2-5	CASSLWYGTQYF
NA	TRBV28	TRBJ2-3	CASSPLGWRDGPDTQYF